The 6 T cell receptor beta chains reported below all come from one sample, sequenced in a study of shared clonotypes between healthy human individuals. Assay: immunoSEQ multiplex PCR; the TCRdb copy retains only in-frame clones and omits some. The table lists more than 2 million clones, nearly 97% of them singletons. Material for sequencing was naive CD4+ T cells sorted from blood. Subset here: CD45RA+ positively selected. The receptor source for this set is a young man in good health.

The J gene is TRBJ2-3, the V gene TRBV5-4; TRBD2 matches 10 bases. Trimming took 1 base from V and 0 from J; bases not matched to a gene: 5. The germline V gene encodes CDR1 SGHNT and CDR2 YYREEE (reference sequence). The CDR3 contains 17 residues. Here the CDR3 reads CASSLRLAGRSTDTQYF. The CDR3 DNA reads TGTGCCAGCAGCTTGAGACTAGCGGGCAGAAGCACAGATACGCAGTATTTT.

This chain links TRBV2 with TRBJ2-7; a weak D match, TRBD1 (6 bases). V was shortened by 6 bases and J by 2 bases, with 20 bases between the two germline ends. Germline CDR1 is SNHLY and CDR2 is FYNNEI. CDR3 size: 16 residues. CDR3 sequence: CASRKPFSRGTYEQYF. CDR3 DNA sequence: TGTGCCAGCAGGAAGCCCTTTAGCAGGGGCACCTACGAGCAGTACTTC.

This clone was detected only a few times. CDR3 residues: CATNPEAQANSPLHF. For the CDR3, the DNA is TGTGCCACCAACCCGGAGGCGCAGGCAAATTCACCCCTCCACTTT. The chain links TRBV2 to TRBJ1-6, with no clear D. The CDR3 is 15 residues long. V lost 10 bases and J 7 bases, leaving 20 bases between the germline ends. In germline, CDR1 is SNHLY, CDR2 FYNNEI.

The chain links TRBV25-1 to TRBJ2-3; D call uncertain. Trimming pared 6 bases from V and 5 bases from J, leaving 12 bases between. CDR1 is MGHDK, CDR2 SYGVNS, per germline. This CDR3 spans 13 amino acids. The CDR3 DNA is TGTGCCAGCAGCTTACGGTGGGGAGATACGCAGTATTTT. It encodes CASSLRWGDTQYF.

The J gene is TRBJ2-1, the V gene TRBV14, with 10 bases lining up with TRBD2. CDR3 length equals 16 residues. CDR1 is SGHDN, CDR2 FVKESK, per germline. The V segment lost 4 bases and the J segment 8 bases; nucleotides outside the gene matches: 11. The CDR3 DNA reads TGTGCCAGCAGCCGAGAGCTAGCGGGAGTAGGGGATGAGCAGTTCTTC. Protein product: CASSRELAGVGDEQFF. The full variable domain, rest sourced from reference TRBV14 and TRBJ2-1, is EAGVTQFPSHSVIEKGQTVTLRCDPISGHDNLYWYRRVMGKEIKFLLHFVKESKQDESGMPNNRFLAERTGGTYSTLKVQPAELEDSGVYFCASSRELAGVGDEQFFGPGTRLTVL.

The V call is TRBV18, the J call TRBJ2-7; D remains unclear. The germline gives CDR1 KGHSH, CDR2 LQKENI. This CDR3 region has 15 residues. The V and J ends lost 3 bases and 1 base respectively, with 13 bases between them. CDR3 in amino acids: CASSPIVGTSYEQYF. CDR3 in DNA: TGTGCCAGCTCACCGATCGTTGGAACTTCCTACGAGCAGTACTTC.